This T cell receptor beta chain stems from a study of blood T cell repertoires in COVID-19. Authors' analysis steps: Reference gene primers were amplified, and this amplification served to estimate nucleated cell counts. Assay: immunoSEQ multiplex PCR; the TCRdb copy retains only in-frame clones and omits some. D and trimming were read from the DNA, whereas the V and J calls and clone size are those reported in that table. Of 300,000 to 400,000 clones listed, just over 85% are singletons. Categorization into cohorts depended on clinical history that participants reported. Looked up from germline, CDR1 is MDHEN and CDR2 is SYDVKM. Losses at the gene ends were 3 bases for V and 5 bases for J; bases not matched to a gene: 5. The CDR3 has 15 amino acids.

The TCR originated in a woman in her thirties or forties with acute COVID-19. The rearrangement joins TRBV28 to TRBJ1-4, with 8 bases matching TRBD1. Material for sequencing was PBMCs or T cells enriched from blood (not recorded which). The CDR3 sequence: CASSLSGGPNEKLFF. CDR3 DNA: TGTGCCAGCAGTTTGTCAGGGGGCCCGAATGAAAAACTGTTTTTT. Drawing the rest from reference TRBV28 and TRBJ1-4, the complete variable domain is DVKVTQSSRYLVKRTGEKVFLECVQDMDHENMFWYRQDPGLGLRLIYFSYDVKMKEKGDIPEGYSVSREKKERFSLILESASTNQTSMYLCASSLSGGPNEKLFFGSGTQLSVL.